Listed here is a single T cell receptor beta chain. The repertoire was sequenced with immunoSEQ multiplex PCR; TCRdb's copy has only in-frame clones and lacks some. The sample consists of fewer than 350,000 clones, 80% to 90% of them appearing once. There are 15 residues in the CDR3. Trimming removed 1 base from V and 4 bases from J; junction bases left unmatched: 3. Germline lookup yields CDR1 KGHSH and CDR2 LQKENI. These data are taken from a study of blood T cell repertoires in COVID-19. Study as a whole: Samples taken during acute and convalescent COVID-19 were collected in the United States, Italy and Spain.

Specimen: PBMCs or T cells enriched from blood (not recorded which). The V gene is TRBV18, the J gene TRBJ1-1, with 10 bases lining up with TRBD1. The clonotype comes from a man between 25 and 39 years old who had recovered from COVID-19. In DNA, the CDR3 is TGTGCCAGCTCACCACGACAGGGGGCCCCCACTGAAGCTTTCTTT. Encoded protein: CASSPRQGAPTEAFF.